This T cell receptor beta chain was recovered during a study of blood T cells in healthy people across ages. This clonotype showed up just a few times. The CDR3 has 16 amino acids. V lost 0 bases, J lost 5 bases, and 11 bases stayed unmatched. CDR1 is DFQATT and CDR2 is SNEGSKA in the germline V gene (reference sequence). Sample-barcoded 5' priming and a J-beta primer mix drove a second PCR of roughly 6 to 12 cycles. Using its own MiXCR run on the 5' RACE reads, TCRdb lists one record per CDR3 protein. The table includes 1,300,000 or so distinct CDR3 sequences, roughly 64% detected once. Sequenced sample: blood. The rearrangement links TRBV20-1 to TRBJ2-5; TRBD1 aligns across 8 bases. This TCR derives from a man between 18 and 29 years old in good health. The CDR3 loop is CSARDSRGRTVETQYF. The CDR3 DNA is TGCAGTGCTAGAGATAGCAGGGGGCGTACTGTGGAGACCCAGTACTTC.